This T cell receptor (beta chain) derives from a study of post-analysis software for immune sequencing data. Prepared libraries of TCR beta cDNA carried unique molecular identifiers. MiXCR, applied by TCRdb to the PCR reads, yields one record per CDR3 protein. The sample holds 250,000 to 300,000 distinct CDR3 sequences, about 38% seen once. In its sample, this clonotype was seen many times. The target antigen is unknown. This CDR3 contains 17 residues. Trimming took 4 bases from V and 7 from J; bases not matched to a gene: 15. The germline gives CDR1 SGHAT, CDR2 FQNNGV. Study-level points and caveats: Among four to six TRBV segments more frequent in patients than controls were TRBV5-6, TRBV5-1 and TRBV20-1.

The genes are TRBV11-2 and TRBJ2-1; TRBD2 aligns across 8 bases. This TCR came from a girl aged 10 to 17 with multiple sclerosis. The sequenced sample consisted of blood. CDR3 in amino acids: CASSSLRLALEWNEQFF. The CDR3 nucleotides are TGTGCCAGCAGCTCGCTCAGACTAGCGCTTGAGTGGAATGAGCAGTTCTTC.